This TCR beta chain was recorded in a study of CD8+CD57+ T cells in acquired aplastic anemia. Whole-study context: On average, sorted CD4+ and CD8+ cells gave around 3 ug of DNA. Sequencing produced an average of about 10.8 million reads per healthy donor for CD4+ cells.

Study results and limitations: A significant difference in CD8+ Simpson's diversity between patients and controls was not found. Overlapping CD8+ CDR3 repertoires of patients and controls contained around 31 shared sequences.

On this clonotype: Its target is not known.

The CDR3 runs 16 residues. V lost 1 base and J 7 bases, leaving 17 bases between the germline ends. CDR1 is PRHDT, CDR2 FYEKMQ, per germline (reference sequence). The use of genomic DNA as template underpinned the TCR beta VDJ and CDR3 profiling. MiXCR, run by TCRdb on the reads, gives a single entry per CDR3 protein. The profile shows about 190,000 distinct CDR3 sequences, less than 70% of them singletons. The receptor comes from a human donor in good health, serving as a control. The gene calls are TRBV13 and TRBJ1-5; D might be TRBD1 (5 bases). Sequences were obtained from sorted CD4+, CD8+, or CD8+CD57+ T cells (not recorded which) from PBMCs. The CDR3 is CASSLARRGLRQPQHF. The CDR3 coding sequence is TGTGCCAGCAGCTTAGCACGTCGGGGACTCAGGCAGCCCCAGCATTTT.